The rows below give T cell receptor beta chains drawn from one sample of a study of siplizumab effects on memory and regulatory T cells. The data were produced by immunoSEQ multiplex PCR, yet TCRdb's version contains in-frame clones alone and is incomplete. The repertoire holds approximately 94,000 clones, with approximately 92% as singletons. Sequencing was done on a sample of CD4+ T cells sorted from blood. These receptors all stem from a human donor in good health. Each CDR3 is given with its conserved first and last residue. A D gene is named only where the DNA matches it firmly. Expanded clones get a size class; other rows say once, few or many, or leave the size out.

d_call: .; v_call: TRBV10-1; clone_size: .; j_call: TRBJ1-4; cdr3_length: 13; cdr3_nt: TGCGCCAGCCAAGGAACGTCCGGGGAAAAACTGTTTTTT; cdr3_aa: CASQGTSGEKLFF
d_call: .; v_call: TRBV5-1; clone_size: once; j_call: TRBJ1-2; cdr3_length: 14; cdr3_nt: TGCGCCAGCAGCTTGGGTCTGGGCAACTATGGCTACACCTTC; cdr3_aa: CASSLGLGNYGYTF
d_call: TRBD2; v_call: TRBV7-2; clone_size: .; j_call: TRBJ2-1; cdr3_length: 18; cdr3_nt: TGTGCCAGCAGCTTCCCTAGCGGGGGGTCGAGCTCCTACAATGAGCAGTTCTTC; cdr3_aa: CASSFPSGGSSSYNEQFF
d_call: TRBD2; v_call: TRBV4-1; clone_size: .; j_call: TRBJ2-2; cdr3_length: 15; cdr3_nt: TGCGCCAGCAGCCAACCGACTAGCGGGGCCGGGGAGCTGTTTTTT; cdr3_aa: CASSQPTSGAGELFF
d_call: .; v_call: TRBV5-5; clone_size: .; j_call: TRBJ1-1; cdr3_length: 12; cdr3_nt: TGTGCCAGCAGCTTGACTCTCTCTGAAGCTTTCTTT; cdr3_aa: CASSLTLSEAFF
d_call: TRBD1; v_call: TRBV11-2; clone_size: .; j_call: TRBJ1-2; cdr3_length: 15; cdr3_nt: TGTGCCAGCAGCTGGGGACAGGGTTTGGACTATGGCTACACCTTC; cdr3_aa: CASSWGQGLDYGYTF
d_call: .; v_call: TRBV7-3; clone_size: .; j_call: TRBJ2-2; cdr3_length: 13; cdr3_nt: TGTGCCAGCAGCTTAAGGGTCTCCGGGGAGCTGTTTTTT; cdr3_aa: CASSLRVSGELFF
d_call: .; v_call: TRBV7-9; clone_size: .; j_call: TRBJ2-2; cdr3_length: 12; cdr3_nt: TGTGCCAGCAGTTATAACACCGGGGAGCTGTTTTTT; cdr3_aa: CASSYNTGELFF
d_call: .; v_call: TRBV7-2; clone_size: .; j_call: TRBJ2-5; cdr3_length: 13; cdr3_nt: TGTGCCAGCAGCTCGGGGGGCCGGGAGACCCAGTACTTC; cdr3_aa: CASSSGGRETQYF
d_call: .; v_call: TRBV10-1; clone_size: .; j_call: TRBJ2-7; cdr3_length: 17; cdr3_nt: TGCGCCAGCAGTGGACCCCGGCGCGGGGATCTCACCTACGAGCAGTACTTC; cdr3_aa: CASSGPRRGDLTYEQYF
d_call: .; v_call: TRBV7-9; clone_size: .; j_call: TRBJ1-6; cdr3_length: 16; cdr3_nt: TGTGCCAGCAGCTCCCCGGACGGCTCCTATAATTCACCCCTCCACTTT; cdr3_aa: CASSSPDGSYNSPLHF
d_call: TRBD2; v_call: TRBV9; clone_size: .; j_call: TRBJ2-1; cdr3_length: 17; cdr3_nt: TGTGCCAGCAGCGGCCGATTTCGCGGGAGCTCCTACAATGAGCAGTTCTTC; cdr3_aa: CASSGRFRGSSYNEQFF
d_call: .; v_call: TRBV7-9; clone_size: .; j_call: TRBJ1-2; cdr3_length: 13; cdr3_nt: TGTGCCAGCAGCTTAGAATCAGGGGTGGGCTACACCTTC; cdr3_aa: CASSLESGVGYTF
d_call: .; v_call: TRBV19; clone_size: .; j_call: TRBJ1-1; cdr3_length: 14; cdr3_nt: TGTGCCTCCCAACGGAGGGTACTGAACACTGAAGCTTTCTTT; cdr3_aa: CASQRRVLNTEAFF
d_call: .; v_call: TRBV6-5; clone_size: .; j_call: TRBJ2-1; cdr3_length: 14; cdr3_nt: TGTGCCAGCAGTTACGGACGACTAGTAGCTGAGCAGTTCTTC; cdr3_aa: CASSYGRLVAEQFF
d_call: TRBD1; v_call: TRBV7-9; clone_size: .; j_call: TRBJ2-7; cdr3_length: 15; cdr3_nt: TGTGCCAGCAGCCCAGGGACAGGGGGGAGGTACGAGCAGTACTTC; cdr3_aa: CASSPGTGGRYEQYF
d_call: .; v_call: TRBV4-1; clone_size: .; j_call: TRBJ1-2; cdr3_length: 13; cdr3_nt: TGCGCCAGCAGCCCCGGGGGGAGAGGTGGCTACACCTTC; cdr3_aa: CASSPGGRGGYTF
d_call: .; v_call: TRBV19; clone_size: .; j_call: TRBJ1-6; cdr3_length: 15; cdr3_nt: TGTGCCAGTAGTATTGGAAGGGGGTTTAATTCACCCCTCCACTTT; cdr3_aa: CASSIGRGFNSPLHF
d_call: .; v_call: TRBV13; clone_size: .; j_call: TRBJ2-3; cdr3_length: 13; cdr3_nt: TGTGCCAGCAGCTTAGCGGGTACAGATACGCAGTATTTT; cdr3_aa: CASSLAGTDTQYF
d_call: TRBD2; v_call: TRBV27; clone_size: .; j_call: TRBJ2-3; cdr3_length: 18; cdr3_nt: TGTGCCAGCAGATCAAACCTCCACGCGGGGGGGCTAGCAGATACGCAGTATTTT; cdr3_aa: CASRSNLHAGGLADTQYF
d_call: TRBD1; v_call: TRBV29-1; clone_size: once; j_call: TRBJ2-7; cdr3_length: 13; cdr3_nt: TGCAGCGGGGGGACAGGTCGCTCCTACGAGCAGTACTTC; cdr3_aa: CSGGTGRSYEQYF
d_call: TRBD1; v_call: TRBV19; clone_size: .; j_call: TRBJ1-5; cdr3_length: 14; cdr3_nt: TGTGCCAGTAGGCCAACAGGGGGCGGTCAGCCCCAGCATTTT; cdr3_aa: CASRPTGGGQPQHF
d_call: TRBD1; v_call: TRBV7-9; clone_size: once; j_call: TRBJ1-2; cdr3_length: 16; cdr3_nt: TGTGCCAGCAGCTTAGAGGACAGGGGGCAAGGCTATGGCTACACCTTC; cdr3_aa: CASSLEDRGQGYGYTF
d_call: .; v_call: TRBV19; clone_size: few; j_call: TRBJ1-2; cdr3_length: 13; cdr3_nt: TGTGCCAGTAACCCGAGGGGGTACTATGGCTACACCTTC; cdr3_aa: CASNPRGYYGYTF
d_call: .; v_call: TRBV6-1; clone_size: .; j_call: TRBJ1-6; cdr3_length: 11; cdr3_nt: TGTGCCAGCAGTGACAATTCACCCCTCCACTTT; cdr3_aa: CASSDNSPLHF
d_call: .; v_call: TRBV21-1; clone_size: .; j_call: TRBJ2-5; cdr3_length: 14; cdr3_nt: TGTGCCAGCAGCAAAGATCCATACCAAGAGACCCAGTACTTC; cdr3_aa: CASSKDPYQETQYF
d_call: .; v_call: TRBV5-6; clone_size: .; j_call: TRBJ2-7; cdr3_length: 14; cdr3_nt: TGTGCCAGCAGCGTTAGTGGTACGGGTTACGAGCAGTACTTC; cdr3_aa: CASSVSGTGYEQYF
d_call: .; v_call: TRBV30; clone_size: few; j_call: TRBJ1-1; cdr3_length: 13; cdr3_nt: TGTGCCTGGAGACAAGATAAGAACACTGAAGCTTTCTTT; cdr3_aa: CAWRQDKNTEAFF
d_call: .; v_call: TRBV5-1; clone_size: once; j_call: TRBJ1-4; cdr3_length: 16; cdr3_nt: TGCGCCAGCACCTCGACGGGAAACCCAACTAATGAAAAACTGTTTTTT; cdr3_aa: CASTSTGNPTNEKLFF
d_call: .; v_call: TRBV4-2; clone_size: .; j_call: TRBJ2-1; cdr3_length: 15; cdr3_nt: TGTGCCAGCAGCCTACCAAGGGGGGCATACAATGAGCAGTTCTTC; cdr3_aa: CASSLPRGAYNEQFF
d_call: TRBD2; v_call: TRBV11-2; clone_size: .; j_call: TRBJ2-5; cdr3_length: 14; cdr3_nt: TGTGCCAGCAGCTTCTGGGGAGGGACTGAGACCCAGTACTTC; cdr3_aa: CASSFWGGTETQYF
d_call: TRBD2; v_call: TRBV4-2; clone_size: once; j_call: TRBJ2-3; cdr3_length: 17; cdr3_nt: TGTGCCAGCAGCCAAGAGACTAGCGGACCTAGCACAGATACGCAGTATTTT; cdr3_aa: CASSQETSGPSTDTQYF
d_call: .; v_call: TRBV6-1; clone_size: .; j_call: TRBJ1-5; cdr3_length: 14; cdr3_nt: TGTGCCAGCTGGGAAGCCCTCGGGCATCAGCCCCAGCATTTT; cdr3_aa: CASWEALGHQPQHF
d_call: .; v_call: TRBV19; clone_size: .; j_call: TRBJ1-1; cdr3_length: 14; cdr3_nt: TGTGCCAGTAGCTCGACGGGGCTAAACACTGAAGCTTTCTTT; cdr3_aa: CASSSTGLNTEAFF
d_call: .; v_call: TRBV30; clone_size: .; j_call: TRBJ1-5; cdr3_length: 13; cdr3_nt: TGTGCCTGGAGTAGGGGGGCAGGCCAGCCCCAGCATTTT; cdr3_aa: CAWSRGAGQPQHF
d_call: .; v_call: TRBV7-6; clone_size: .; j_call: TRBJ1-1; cdr3_length: 16; cdr3_nt: TGTGCCAGCAGCTTATATACGGACCGTATGAACACTGAAGCTTTCTTT; cdr3_aa: CASSLYTDRMNTEAFF
d_call: TRBD1; v_call: TRBV10-3; clone_size: .; j_call: TRBJ1-1; cdr3_length: 18; cdr3_nt: TGTGCCATCAGTGAGTCGGGGACAGGGGGCCCCTTGAACACTGAAGCTTTCTTT; cdr3_aa: CAISESGTGGPLNTEAFF
d_call: .; v_call: TRBV6-5; clone_size: .; j_call: TRBJ1-1; cdr3_length: 15; cdr3_nt: TGTGCCAGCAGTTACGGGGGGGGCGCGGACACTGAAGCTTTCTTT; cdr3_aa: CASSYGGGADTEAFF
d_call: TRBD1; v_call: TRBV7-9; clone_size: .; j_call: TRBJ1-2; cdr3_length: 13; cdr3_nt: TGTGCCAGCAGCCCACAGGGGGGATATGGCTACACCTTC; cdr3_aa: CASSPQGGYGYTF
d_call: .; v_call: TRBV21-1; clone_size: .; j_call: TRBJ1-2; cdr3_length: 17; cdr3_nt: TGTGCCAGCAGCAAAAGGATGGGCGGACACCCGCACTATGGCTACACCTTC; cdr3_aa: CASSKRMGGHPHYGYTF
d_call: .; v_call: TRBV5-4; clone_size: .; j_call: TRBJ2-1; cdr3_length: 13; cdr3_nt: TGTGCCAGCAGCTGGGAGTCCTACAATGAGCAGTTCTTC; cdr3_aa: CASSWESYNEQFF
d_call: .; v_call: TRBV27; clone_size: .; j_call: TRBJ1-3; cdr3_length: 17; cdr3_nt: TGTGCCAGCAGTTTAACAGGACAGCGCAACCTAAGAAACACCATATATTTT; cdr3_aa: CASSLTGQRNLRNTIYF
d_call: TRBD1; v_call: TRBV6-1; clone_size: .; j_call: TRBJ2-1; cdr3_length: 15; cdr3_nt: TGTGCCAGCAAATTAGACAGGGGGACCTACAATGAGCAGTTCTTC; cdr3_aa: CASKLDRGTYNEQFF
d_call: .; v_call: TRBV19; clone_size: .; j_call: TRBJ1-2; cdr3_length: 13; cdr3_nt: TGTGCCAGTATCCATCTTGGCGGCTATGGCTACACCTTC; cdr3_aa: CASIHLGGYGYTF
d_call: .; v_call: TRBV4-2; clone_size: .; j_call: TRBJ1-2; cdr3_length: 14; cdr3_nt: TGTGCCAGCAGCCAAGATACGGGGACCTATGGCTACACCTTC; cdr3_aa: CASSQDTGTYGYTF
d_call: TRBD2; v_call: TRBV5-8; clone_size: .; j_call: TRBJ2-1; cdr3_length: 15; cdr3_nt: TGTGCCAGCAGCTTGTATAGAACGGGGGGGAATGAGCAGTTCTTC; cdr3_aa: CASSLYRTGGNEQFF
d_call: TRBD2; v_call: TRBV27; clone_size: .; j_call: TRBJ2-3; cdr3_length: 17; cdr3_nt: TGTGCCAGCAGTTTAGGCCGGGGTAGCGGGGTTCCAGATACGCAGTATTTT; cdr3_aa: CASSLGRGSGVPDTQYF
d_call: .; v_call: TRBV27; clone_size: .; j_call: TRBJ1-2; cdr3_length: 14; cdr3_nt: TGTGCCAGCAGCAAAGAGACAGCTAACTATGGCTACACCTTC; cdr3_aa: CASSKETANYGYTF
d_call: .; v_call: TRBV4-3; clone_size: .; j_call: TRBJ2-2; cdr3_length: 16; cdr3_nt: TGCGCCAGCAGCCAAGGAGCAGGGATAGTAACCGGGGAGCTGTTTTTT; cdr3_aa: CASSQGAGIVTGELFF
d_call: TRBD1; v_call: TRBV5-1; clone_size: .; j_call: TRBJ2-2; cdr3_length: 13; cdr3_nt: TGCGCCAGCTGTCAGGGGGCTGTCGGGGAGCTGTTTTTT; cdr3_aa: CASCQGAVGELFF
d_call: .; v_call: TRBV5-1; clone_size: once; j_call: TRBJ2-1; cdr3_length: 14; cdr3_nt: TGCGCCAGCAGCTTCGGGGGGCCGCTCAATGAGCAGTTCTTC; cdr3_aa: CASSFGGPLNEQFF
d_call: .; v_call: TRBV6-6; clone_size: .; j_call: TRBJ2-7; cdr3_length: 13; cdr3_nt: TGTGCCAGCAAAAACAGTGATCCCTACGAGCAGTACTTC; cdr3_aa: CASKNSDPYEQYF
d_call: .; v_call: TRBV9; clone_size: once; j_call: TRBJ1-3; cdr3_length: 14; cdr3_nt: TGTGCCAGCAGCGTAGATTCATGGGGAAACACCATATATTTT; cdr3_aa: CASSVDSWGNTIYF
d_call: .; v_call: TRBV7-9; clone_size: .; j_call: TRBJ2-3; cdr3_length: 15; cdr3_nt: TGTGCCAGCAGCTTACAGGGGAACGGGGCAGATACGCAGTATTTT; cdr3_aa: CASSLQGNGADTQYF